This passage covers 23 T cell receptor beta chains from one sample sequenced in a study of shared clonotypes between healthy human individuals. The assay was immunoSEQ multiplex PCR, and TCRdb's table has in-frame clones only and misses some. Here the sample spans approximately 710,000 clones, roughly 87% being singletons. Sequencing used memory CD8+ T cells from PBMCs. Subset denoted: CD45RO+ cells pooled with CCR7-negative TemRA cells. These receptors were collected from a young man in good health. Some clones in this sample may be carry-over from other donors' samples.

Concerning this clone: The same CDR3 is also encoded by other DNA sequences in this sample. The chain links TRBV27 to TRBJ2-7, with D perhaps assigned TRBD1 or TRBD2 (5 bases each). Germline-derived CDR1 and CDR2 are MNHEY and SMNVEV (reference sequence). This CDR3 is 13 amino acids long. V was cut by 8 bases and J by 2 bases, with 13 bases left in between. The CDR3 region is CASSSGTTYEQYF. The DNA of the CDR3 is TGTGCCAGCTCCTCCGGGACCACCTACGAGCAGTACTTC.

The chain employs TRBV7-9 and TRBJ1-2; D is unclear. The V gene's germline CDR1 is SEHNR and CDR2 FQNEAQ (reference sequence). The length of the CDR3 is 13 residues. Trimming pared 5 bases from V and 0 bases from J, leaving 7 bases between. The CDR3 nucleotides read TGTGCCAGCAGCACGGGTTCTAACTATGGCTACACCTTC. Its protein product is CASSTGSNYGYTF.

The chain uses TRBV5-1 and TRBJ1-1, with TRBD1 matching over 8 bases. Germline trimming cut 3 bases from V and 4 bases from J; bases unmatched to any gene: 5. The CDR3 is 14 amino acids. CDR1 is SGHRS, CDR2 YFSETQ, per germline. The CDR3 coding sequence is TGCGCCAGCAGCTGGACAGGGCTAGGCACTGAAGCTTTCTTT. This encodes CASSWTGLGTEAFF. Full variable domain (outside the CDR3, taken from reference TRBV5-1 and TRBJ1-1): KAGVTQTPRYLIKTRGQQVTLSCSPISGHRSVSWYQQTPGQGLQFLFEYFSETQRNKGNFPGRFSGRQFSNSRSEMNVSTLELGDSALYLCASSWTGLGTEAFFGQGTRLTVV.

The J gene is TRBJ2-7, the V gene TRBV11-2, with a possible D match to TRBD2 (5 bases). Looked up from germline, CDR1 is SGHAT and CDR2 is FQNNGV. The CDR3 runs 17 residues. V was trimmed by 0 bases and J by 4 bases, leaving 19 bases between them. CDR3 in amino acids: CASSLERGPKEIYEQYF. DNA of the CDR3: TGTGCCAGCAGCTTAGAGAGAGGGCCGAAGGAGATTTACGAGCAGTACTTC.

The chain couples TRBV28 to TRBJ2-5; 7 positions agree with TRBD2. The germline gives CDR1 MDHEN, CDR2 SYDVKM. The CDR3 covers 20 residues. The V gene end was trimmed by 7 bases and the J gene end by 9 bases; junction bases not matched to a gene: 32. The DNA for the CDR3 is TGTGCCAGCAATACAGTAAGAGGAGGGACGGGGGGACGGCAAGCGACGTCCCAGTACTTC. Translating it yields CASNTVRGGTGGRQATSQYF.

To note about this clone: Other DNA variants within this sample encode the same CDR3. V is TRBV14 and J is TRBJ1-2; possibly TRBD1 for D (5 bases). The CDR3 spans 13 residues. Germline lookup yields CDR1 SGHDN and CDR2 FVKESK. The ends were cut back, 4 bases at V and 3 bases at J, with 9 bases in the middle. In DNA form, the CDR3 reads TGTGCCAGCAGCCTGTCGGGGGACTATGGCTACACCTTC. Amino acids: CASSLSGDYGYTF. Combining the CDR3 with reference TRBV14 and TRBJ1-2 gives the whole variable domain EAGVTQFPSHSVIEKGQTVTLRCDPISGHDNLYWYRRVMGKEIKFLLHFVKESKQDESGMPNNRFLAERTGGTYSTLKVQPAELEDSGVYFCASSLSGDYGYTFGSGTRLTVV.

This sequence joins TRBV30 and TRBJ2-7; 10 bases are a match to TRBD1. The CDR3 extends over 12 amino acids. The V and J ends lost 5 bases and 5 bases, in that order; junction bases with no gene match: 3. The V gene's germline CDR1 is GTSNPN and CDR2 SVGIG (reference sequence). CDR3 amino acids: CAWRDRGHEQYF. DNA for the CDR3: TGTGCCTGGCGGGACAGGGGCCACGAGCAGTACTTC. Supplemented by reference TRBV30 and TRBJ2-7, the full variable domain reads SQTIHQWPATLVQPVGSPLSLECTVEGTSNPNLYWYRQAAGRGLQLLFYSVGIGQISSEVPQNLSASRPQDRQFILSSKKLLLSDSGFYLCAWRDRGHEQYFGPGTRLTVT.

V gene TRBV5-6 combines with J gene TRBJ2-3; 8 bases match TRBD1. Germline CDR1 is SGHDT and CDR2 is YYEEEE. V was clipped by 3 bases and J by 4 bases; unmatched bases: 4. The CDR3 is 14 residues long. The CDR3 region has the DNA TGTGCCAGCAGCTATCGGACAGGGTCAGATACGCAGTATTTT. This encodes CASSYRTGSDTQYF.

V is TRBV14 and J is TRBJ2-7; D possibly corresponds to TRBD2 (5 bases). The germline CDR1 and CDR2 sequences are SGHDN and FVKESK. Trimming took 2 bases from V and 2 from J, leaving 13 bases between them. This CDR3 has 15 residues. As DNA, the CDR3 is TGTGCCAGCAGCCAAAGATCGGGTAGCGCCTACGAGCAGTACTTC. Protein sequence: CASSQRSGSAYEQYF.

This chain joins TRBV4-3 and TRBJ2-3; the D gene is possibly TRBD1 (6 bases). The CDR3 contains 15 residues. Germline-derived CDR1 and CDR2 are LGHNA and YSLEER. Deletions cut 7 bases from V and 4 bases from J, with 18 bases between. The CDR3 DNA reads as TGCGCCAGCACCCCAGCACAGGGTGTTGCAGATACGCAGTATTTT. Translated, it gives CASTPAQGVADTQYF.

This rearrangement joins TRBV28 to TRBJ1-5; D not certain. CDR1 and CDR2 (germline): MDHEN, SYDVKM. Trimming removed 5 bases at V and 2 bases at J, with 13 bases between. This CDR3 has 15 amino acids. CDR3 residues: CASSVYRGGNQPQHF. CDR3 DNA: TGTGCCAGCAGTGTGTATCGGGGAGGCAATCAGCCCCAGCATTTT.

The chain is built from TRBV27 and TRBJ2-7, with a weak D call TRBD2 (6 bases). The CDR3 is 15 residues long. The V and J ends lost 5 bases and 1 base respectively, with 15 bases between them. The V gene's germline CDR1 is MNHEY and CDR2 SMNVEV (reference sequence). The CDR3, as DNA: TGTGCCAGCAGTCCCCTCCCGGGAGTGTCCTACGAGCAGTACTTC. Amino acid sequence: CASSPLPGVSYEQYF.

CDR3 DNA: TGTGCCAGCAGTTTATCGATAGCTTTCAATCAGCCCCAGCATTTT. Its translation is CASSLSIAFNQPQHF. The chain has TRBV27 and TRBJ1-5; D gene unclear. The CDR3 length is 15 residues. Trimming took 0 bases from V and 3 from J, leaving 9 bases between them. The germline V gene has CDR1 MNHEY and CDR2 SMNVEV (reference sequence).

On this clone: One end of the junction varies from germline; a read error may be responsible. The rearrangement uses TRBV4-1 and TRBJ2-7, with a tentative D call TRBD2 (5 bases). Per germline, CDR1 MGHRA and CDR2 YSYEKL. The CDR3 runs 14 residues. CDR3 sequence: CASSQGGLGGEQCF. The DNA for the CDR3 is TGCGCCAGCAGCCAAGGAGGCCTCGGAGGAGAGCAGTGCTTC.

The chain links TRBV15 to TRBJ2-7; possibly TRBD2 for D (5 bases). Germline V lookup: CDR1 LNHNV, CDR2 YYDKDF (reference sequence). This CDR3 spans 15 amino acids. The V and J ends lost 2 bases and 3 bases respectively, with 14 bases between them. DNA of the CDR3: TGTGCCACCAGCAGACTTCGGGAATCTGGCTACGAGCAGTACTTC. As protein: CATSRLRESGYEQYF. The variable domain in full, completed from reference TRBV15 and TRBJ2-7, reads DAMVIQNPRYQVTQFGKPVTLSCSQTLNHNVMYWYQQKSSQAPKLLFHYYDKDFNNEADTPDNFQSRRPNTSFCFLDIRSPGLGDTAMYLCATSRLRESGYEQYFGPGTRLTVT.

This chain links TRBV7-9 with TRBJ2-1; tentatively, D is TRBD1 (5 bases). Germline-derived CDR1 and CDR2 are SEHNR and FQNEAQ (reference sequence). The CDR3 has 16 residues. With 4 bases removed from V and 2 bases from J, the gap between germline ends came to 15 bases. CDR3 sequence (DNA): TGTGCCAGCAGCTCCCGCGGCAGGGATGCCTACAATGAGCAGTTCTTC. This encodes CASSSRGRDAYNEQFF.

The chain is built from TRBV4-3 and TRBJ2-2; possibly TRBD2 for D (6 bases). This CDR3 is built from 15 residues. V was clipped by 3 bases and J by 7 bases, with 15 bases between them. Per germline, CDR1 LGHNA and CDR2 YSLEER. The CDR3 DNA reads TGCGCCAGCAGCCACACCTTACGGGAGTTCGGGGAGCTGTTTTTT. As protein: CASSHTLREFGELFF.

The J gene is TRBJ2-4, the V gene TRBV27; TRBD2 agrees at 11 bases. With V trimmed by 4 bases and J by 9 bases, 5 bases remained unmatched. Per the germline V gene, CDR1 is MNHEY and CDR2 is SMNVEV (reference sequence). The CDR3 extends over 14 amino acids. CDR3 bases: TGTGCCAGCAGTTCGGGGCTAGCGGGGGGCATTCAGTACTTC. Its translation is CASSSGLAGGIQYF.

This clone was observed a single time. The chain has TRBV27 and TRBJ2-1, with D maybe TRBD2 (6 bases). V was trimmed by 9 bases and J by 3 bases, leaving 18 bases between them. CDR3 length: 15 residues. The germline gives CDR1 MNHEY, CDR2 SMNVEV (reference sequence). The CDR3 reads CASRAIADLYNEQFF. DNA for the CDR3: TGTGCCAGTAGAGCAATAGCGGACCTCTACAATGAGCAGTTCTTC.

This sequence joins TRBV5-5 and TRBJ2-7; D might be TRBD2 (7 bases). Trimming pared 6 bases from V and 9 bases from J, leaving 31 bases between. The germline V gene encodes CDR1 SGHKS and CDR2 YYEKEE (reference sequence). This CDR3 contains 17 residues. CDR3 in amino acids: CASNTYRGAPEGFGQYF. The CDR3 region has the DNA TGTGCCAGCAACACTTATCGGGGGGCCCCGGAAGGTTTCGGGCAGTACTTC.

Here the CDR3 DNA reads TGTGCCAGCAGCGTACCCTCACAGGGGGTGAACACCGGGGAGCTGTTTTTT. Protein product: CASSVPSQGVNTGELFF. V is TRBV9 and J is TRBJ2-2; TRBD1 aligns across 8 bases. Trimming took 1 base from V and 1 from J; bases not matched to a gene: 6. The CDR3 runs to 17 residues. Germline lookup yields CDR1 SGDLS and CDR2 YYNGEE.

Written as DNA, the CDR3 is TGCGCCAGCAGCCTCTTCCGGGCAGAGAATCAGCCCCAGCATTTT. Its protein is CASSLFRAENQPQHF. V usage is TRBV4-3 and J usage is TRBJ1-5, with no clear D. In germline, CDR1 is LGHNA, CDR2 YSLEER. This CDR3 contains 15 residues. The germline V and J ends were trimmed by 4 bases and 4 bases, with 14 bases remaining between them.

The chain has TRBV15 and TRBJ1-1; tentatively, D is TRBD1 (5 bases). Germline assignment: CDR1 LNHNV and CDR2 YYDKDF (reference sequence). V lost 5 bases to trimming and J lost 6 bases, with 19 bases between them. The CDR3 length is 15 residues. CDR3 protein: CATSPRVGRGSEAFF. CDR3 coding DNA: TGTGCCACCAGCCCTAGGGTGGGGAGGGGCTCTGAAGCTTTCTTT.